This TCR beta chain was identified during a study of cytomegalovirus exposure and HLA in healthy donors. Overall study results and limits: Cytomegalovirus association was assigned to approximately 160 TCR beta chains. For most subjects, TCR beta sequences were reported to predict HLA-A and HLA-B alleles with accuracy.

Both 60 Vbeta primers and 13 Jbeta primers went into the PCR. Sequencing was performed with immunoSEQ multiplex PCR; in TCRdb, only in-frame clones are kept and a portion is missing. Of under 250,000 clones listed, approximately 79% are singletons. The germline V gene encodes CDR1 SGHNT and CDR2 YYREEE (reference sequence). The CDR3 length is 16 residues. J gave up 6 bases and V 4 bases, and 12 bases lay outside the gene matches. Donors sampled were nominally healthy, though unrecorded immune exposures were likely. Of note for this clone: The antigen is not known.

This chain uses TRBV5-4 with TRBJ2-3, with 9 bases fitting TRBD2. This TCR was recovered from a male donor in good health and CMV-seronegative. The sequencing sample was made of PBMCs. The CDR3 is CASSPIGRGGGDTQYF. The CDR3 bases are TGTGCCAGCAGCCCGATCGGGCGGGGGGGCGGGGATACGCAGTATTTT.